These 8 T cell receptor beta chains were all obtained from the same sample, sequenced in a study of blood T cell repertoires in COVID-19. Profiled with immunoSEQ multiplex PCR; TCRdb holds only in-frame clones, not every one. This repertoire shows about 250,000 clones, 75% to 90% found once; its top ten account for about 3.4%. Sequenced material: PBMCs or T cells enriched from blood (not recorded which). The receptors derive from a woman between 40 and 55 years old who had been exposed to COVID-19.

The chain couples TRBV19 to TRBJ1-2, with TRBD1 as a possible D gene (6 bases). Looked up from germline, CDR1 is LNHDA and CDR2 is SQIVND (reference sequence). Trimming took off 11 bases at V and 8 bases at J, with 18 bases between the two ends. The CDR3 contains 12 residues. Written as DNA, the CDR3 is TGTGCCTCCTCGGACAGCCTGGGCGGCTACACCTTC. As protein: CASSDSLGGYTF.

The genes are TRBV6-5 and TRBJ1-5, with D perhaps matching TRBD1 (5 bases). V dropped 7 bases and J dropped 6 bases, with 7 bases sitting between them. This CDR3 is 11 amino acids long. The germline V gene has CDR1 MNHEY and CDR2 SVGAGI. The CDR3 reads CASNRGQPQHF. The CDR3 DNA follows: TGTGCCAGCAATAGGGGTCAGCCCCAGCATTTT.

This chain links TRBV3-1 (or the pseudogene TRBV3-2) with TRBJ2-1, with TRBD2 matching over 7 bases. Losses at the gene ends were 8 bases for V and 6 bases for J; bases not matched to a gene: 7. Germline V CDR1 and CDR2: LGHDT, YNNKEL (reference sequence). The CDR3 is made up of 13 amino acids. In nucleotides, the CDR3 is TGTGCCAGCTCCCGGACTAGTGGCAATGAGCAGTTCTTC. Protein: CASSRTSGNEQFF.

The chain is built from TRBV20-1 and TRBJ2-1; 7 bases fit TRBD2. The germline gives CDR1 DFQATT, CDR2 SNEGSKA (reference sequence). The V segment lost 3 bases and the J segment 4 bases; nucleotides outside the gene matches: 9. This CDR3 is built from 15 residues. The CDR3 nucleotides read TGCAGTGCTAGTTTCGGGAGGCTCTCTTACAATGAGCAGTTCTTC. This codes for CSASFGRLSYNEQFF.

This chain uses TRBV7-3 with TRBJ1-1; possible D gene TRBD1, 6 bases. The germline V gene has CDR1 SGHTA and CDR2 FQGTGA. V gave up 4 bases and J gave up 4 bases, with 13 bases separating them. This CDR3 has 14 amino acids. The CDR3 nucleotides read TGTGCCAGCAGCTCGGGACACGGGGCCACTGAAGCTTTCTTT. Translated: CASSSGHGATEAFF.

The chain uses TRBV6-5 and TRBJ1-6; 7 bases are shared with TRBD1. CDR1 is MNHEY, CDR2 SVGAGI, per germline. V gave up 9 bases and J gave up 7 bases; unmatched junction bases: 9. The CDR3 is 14 residues long. This CDR3 is CASGHRGGNSPLHF. CDR3 DNA: TGTGCCAGTGGGCACAGGGGCGGGAATTCACCCCTCCACTTT.

The chain uses TRBV6-9 and TRBJ1-5, with D possibly TRBD1 on 5 matching bases. V was shortened by 6 bases and J by 7 bases, with 19 bases between the two germline ends. This CDR3 has 15 residues. The germline V gene encodes CDR1 MNHGY and CDR2 SVAAGI. In DNA, the CDR3 is TGTGCCAGCAGGGTAAGACAGTCTAAGGGCCAGCCCCAGCATTTT. Translation: CASRVRQSKGQPQHF.

The rearrangement uses TRBV4-1 and TRBJ2-1, with D unresolved. Trimming stripped 0 bases from V and 4 bases from J, with 19 bases between. Germline CDR1 reads MGHRA; CDR2 reads YSYEKL. The CDR3 has 18 residues. The CDR3 spells CASSQDITANIAYNEQFF. CDR3 bases: TGCGCCAGCAGCCAAGATATAACGGCCAACATAGCTTACAATGAGCAGTTCTTC.